Included here is one TCR beta chain sequence, with context. Assay used: immunoSEQ multiplex PCR; TCRdb lists only in-frame clones, some missing. The table includes 72,000 or so clones, just over 90% detected once. The sample is drawn from a study of T cell changes during pregnancy in multiple sclerosis. V shed 0 bases and J shed 6 bases, with 8 bases lying between them. Germline CDR1 MNHEY, CDR2 SVGAGI. The CDR3 length is 14 residues. This sequence was found in a female donor with multiple sclerosis, enrolled in a pregnancy study. This chain links TRBV6-5 with TRBJ2-2, with a weak D call TRBD1 (6 bases). The sample in question was peripheral blood, obtained in the second trimester of pregnancy. In nucleotides, the CDR3 is TGTGCCAGCAGTTACTCAACAGGGCCCGGGGAGCTGTTTTTT. As protein: CASSYSTGPGELFF.